The count of the clone carrying this T cell receptor (beta chain) is one. Per the original data handling: For nucleated cells, counts were estimated from reference gene primer amplification. Assay used: immunoSEQ multiplex PCR; TCRdb lists only in-frame clones, some missing. V and J calls and clone size are copied from that table; D and trimming were computed from the DNA. This table has 200,000 to 250,000 clones, about nine tenths appearing once. The data originate from a study of blood T cell repertoires in COVID-19. Background on the study: Acute and convalescent COVID-19 samples came from the United States, Italy and Spain. T cells, B-cell-depleted T cells, or PBMCs supplied cDNA or gDNA.

The specimen was peripheral blood. The receptor was derived from a man aged 70 or older with acute or convalescent COVID-19.

The CDR3 sequence: CASSTPSDRTVLFF. For the CDR3, the DNA is TGTGCCAGCAGCACACCGTCCGACAGGACGGTACTGTTCTTC. V gene TRBV21-1 combines with J gene TRBJ2-1; TRBD1, the table's D call, lacks a check against the DNA. TRBV21-1 is marked as a pseudogene. CDR3 length equals 14 residues.